This T cell receptor beta chain was identified during a study of identical twins. Whole-study findings and limits: The study found excess low generation probability among twin-shared out-of-frame alpha sequences.

Germline CDR1 SGHVS, CDR2 FQNEAQ. The CDR3 is made up of 16 amino acids. Trimming removed 5 bases from V and 0 bases from J, with 14 bases in between. Note on this clonotype: The target antigen is unknown.

TCRdb itself ran the 5' RACE reads through MiXCR, one entry per CDR3 protein. The sample carries hundreds of thousands of distinct CDR3 sequences, more than 6.5% recorded once. This sample also belongs to another study, concerning yellow fever vaccine responses in identical twins.

The sequence derives from a woman younger than 35 in good health. The rearrangement links TRBV7-8 to TRBJ2-1; possibly TRBD2 for D (5 bases). The sequenced sample was memory (CD45RO+) T cells sorted from blood. Here the CDR3 DNA reads TGTGCCAGCAGCCTGACTGGACTGAGCTCCTACAATGAGCAGTTCTTC. Its protein product is CASSLTGLSSYNEQFF.